This is a list of T cell receptor beta chains from one sample in a study of graft-versus-host responses after intestinal transplantation. This table comes from immunoSEQ multiplex PCR, and its TCRdb copy is limited to in-frame clones, with some not included. The table has some 86,000 clones, just over 90% seen once; the top ten hold 6%. No antigen has been identified for these receptors. Sequenced material: unstimulated CD8+ T cells sorted from spleen or lymph node cells, taken before intestinal transplant. The receptors come from a human donor who received an intestinal transplant. The CDR3 runs from the conserved cysteine through the conserved F or W. Each record gives: J gene, CDR3 length, D gene, clone size, V gene, CDR3 protein, CDR3 DNA. A D gene is named only where the DNA matches it firmly. Size is omitted from some rows. Given values are once, few, many or a class for expanded clones.

j_call: TRBJ1-5; cdr3_length: 14; d_call: TRBD1; clone_size: .; v_call: TRBV7-9; cdr3_aa: CASSLGGQNQPQHF; cdr3_nt: TGTGCCAGCAGCTTAGGGGGACAGAATCAGCCCCAGCATTTT
j_call: TRBJ2-1; cdr3_length: 13; d_call: .; clone_size: .; v_call: TRBV29-1; cdr3_aa: CSVIQGSYNEQFF; cdr3_nt: TGCAGCGTTATCCAGGGGTCCTACAATGAGCAGTTCTTC
j_call: TRBJ1-2; cdr3_length: 14; d_call: .; clone_size: .; v_call: TRBV5-4; cdr3_aa: CASSYVGGFDGYTF; cdr3_nt: TGTGCCAGCAGCTACGTTGGGGGTTTCGACGGCTACACCTTC
j_call: TRBJ2-7; cdr3_length: 14; d_call: .; clone_size: .; v_call: TRBV11-1; cdr3_aa: CASSSDRTPYEQYF; cdr3_nt: TGTGCCAGCAGCTCAGACAGAACCCCCTACGAGCAGTACTTC
j_call: TRBJ1-2; cdr3_length: 12; d_call: .; clone_size: .; v_call: TRBV2; cdr3_aa: CASSIGAPGYTF; cdr3_nt: TGTGCCAGCAGTATAGGGGCTCCCGGCTACACCTTC
j_call: TRBJ1-1; cdr3_length: 15; d_call: TRBD1; clone_size: .; v_call: TRBV6-5; cdr3_aa: CASSATGGGLSEAFF; cdr3_nt: TGTGCCAGCAGTGCGACAGGGGGCGGTCTTTCTGAAGCTTTCTTT
j_call: TRBJ1-6; cdr3_length: 15; d_call: .; clone_size: .; v_call: TRBV6-5; cdr3_aa: CASSYSIGRYSPLHF; cdr3_nt: TGTGCCAGCAGTTACTCGATAGGGAGATATTCACCCCTCCACTTT
j_call: TRBJ1-2; cdr3_length: 16; d_call: TRBD1; clone_size: .; v_call: TRBV4-2; cdr3_aa: CASSLYWGQTNYGYTF; cdr3_nt: TGTGCCAGCAGCCTCTATTGGGGACAGACCAACTATGGCTACACCTTC
j_call: TRBJ2-7; cdr3_length: 16; d_call: TRBD2; clone_size: few; v_call: TRBV6-1; cdr3_aa: CASSDLSGNPSYEQYF; cdr3_nt: TGTGCCAGCAGTGACCTTAGCGGGAATCCTTCCTACGAGCAGTACTTC
j_call: TRBJ1-5; cdr3_length: 15; d_call: .; clone_size: once; v_call: TRBV6-4; cdr3_aa: CASSDSNKRHQPQHF; cdr3_nt: TGTGCCAGCAGTGACTCGAATAAGCGGCATCAGCCCCAGCATTTT
j_call: TRBJ2-1; cdr3_length: 17; d_call: .; clone_size: .; v_call: TRBV27; cdr3_aa: CASSRFSGPPPYNEQFF; cdr3_nt: TGTGCCAGCAGTCGCTTTAGCGGCCCACCTCCCTACAATGAGCAGTTCTTC
j_call: TRBJ2-3; cdr3_length: 15; d_call: TRBD2; clone_size: .; v_call: TRBV11-2; cdr3_aa: CASSHSSGGTDTQYF; cdr3_nt: TGTGCCAGCAGCCACTCTAGCGGGGGCACAGATACGCAGTATTTT
j_call: TRBJ2-3; cdr3_length: 16; d_call: TRBD1; clone_size: once; v_call: TRBV5-6; cdr3_aa: CASSFRQGHLPDTQYF; cdr3_nt: TGTGCCAGCAGCTTCCGACAGGGACACCTCCCAGATACGCAGTATTTT
j_call: TRBJ1-1; cdr3_length: 13; d_call: .; clone_size: .; v_call: TRBV11-2; cdr3_aa: CASSLGVFTEAFF; cdr3_nt: TGTGCCAGCAGCTTAGGGGTTTTCACTGAAGCTTTCTTT
j_call: TRBJ2-7; cdr3_length: 13; d_call: .; clone_size: .; v_call: TRBV7-3; cdr3_aa: CASSQAAGDEQYF; cdr3_nt: TGTGCCAGCAGCCAAGCGGCAGGGGACGAGCAGTACTTC
j_call: TRBJ1-6; cdr3_length: 17; d_call: .; clone_size: .; v_call: TRBV2; cdr3_aa: CASSEGGQGPDNSPLHF; cdr3_nt: TGTGCCAGCAGTGAAGGAGGGCAGGGCCCGGATAATTCACCCCTCCACTTT
j_call: TRBJ2-3; cdr3_length: 16; d_call: .; clone_size: .; v_call: TRBV7-3; cdr3_aa: CASSLIQKKKQDTQYF; cdr3_nt: TGTGCCAGCAGCTTAATCCAAAAAAAGAAGCAAGATACGCAGTATTTT
j_call: TRBJ1-6; cdr3_length: 15; d_call: TRBD1; clone_size: .; v_call: TRBV19; cdr3_aa: CASNGQGGGNSPLHF; cdr3_nt: TGTGCCAGCAATGGACAGGGAGGAGGTAATTCACCCCTCCACTTT
j_call: TRBJ2-7; cdr3_length: 14; d_call: .; clone_size: .; v_call: TRBV6-5; cdr3_aa: CASSYGVRSYEQYF; cdr3_nt: TGTGCCAGCAGTTACGGGGTGAGATCCTACGAGCAGTACTTC
j_call: TRBJ1-2; cdr3_length: 11; d_call: .; clone_size: once; v_call: TRBV6-5; cdr3_aa: CASNPDGGYTF; cdr3_nt: TGTGCCAGCAATCCGGACGGTGGCTACACCTTC
j_call: TRBJ2-7; cdr3_length: 12; d_call: .; clone_size: .; v_call: TRBV10-1; cdr3_aa: CASSDVSYEQYF; cdr3_nt: TGCGCCAGCAGTGATGTTTCCTACGAGCAGTACTTC
j_call: TRBJ2-7; cdr3_length: 14; d_call: .; clone_size: .; v_call: TRBV4-1; cdr3_aa: CASSQQSVGYEQYF; cdr3_nt: TGCGCCAGCAGCCAACAGTCAGTGGGCTACGAGCAGTACTTC
j_call: TRBJ2-7; cdr3_length: 14; d_call: TRBD1; clone_size: .; v_call: TRBV2; cdr3_aa: CASNNRGAPYEQYF; cdr3_nt: TGTGCCAGCAATAACAGGGGAGCCCCCTACGAGCAGTACTTC
j_call: TRBJ2-7; cdr3_length: 13; d_call: .; clone_size: .; v_call: TRBV4-1; cdr3_aa: CASSQASAYEQYF; cdr3_nt: TGCGCCAGCAGCCAAGCTAGCGCCTACGAGCAGTACTTC